This T cell receptor beta chain was identified in a study of neurological immune-mediated disorders. V was trimmed by 2 bases and J by 1 base, leaving 6 bases between them. CDR3 length: 13 residues. In germline, CDR1 is SGHRS, CDR2 YFSETQ. Study results and limitations: Neither clinical nor MRI features showed any association with the multiple sclerosis repertoire cluster, and the authors stated that larger cohorts are needed.

This clonotype was counted ten times or more. Its antigen is undetermined. TCRdb reanalysed the 5' RACE reads using MiXCR and keeps one entry per CDR3 protein. The sample yields about 95,000 distinct CDR3 sequences, 3.5% to 4% seen once. The origin of this receptor is a woman under 30 with multiple sclerosis. Sequencing used PBMCs. V gene TRBV5-1 combines with J gene TRBJ1-1; D is unclear. CDR3 in amino acids: CASSFTENTEAFF. The CDR3 nucleotides are TGCGCCAGCAGCTTTACGGAGAACACTGAAGCTTTCTTT. Looking up the rest from reference TRBV5-1 and TRBJ1-1 gives the full variable domain: KAGVTQTPRYLIKTRGQQVTLSCSPISGHRSVSWYQQTPGQGLQFLFEYFSETQRNKGNFPGRFSGRQFSNSRSEMNVSTLELGDSALYLCASSFTENTEAFFGQGTRLTVV.